This T cell receptor (beta chain) originates from a study of T cell responses to AZD1222 COVID-19 vaccine. TCRdb keeps only in-frame clones here, not all; method: immunoSEQ multiplex PCR. This table has about 39,000 clones, approximately 88% appearing once. Study outcomes and limitations: Donors were mostly white British, more females; clonal diversity possibly underestimated. The study found Spike-specific TCR breadth and depth rose after two AZD1222 doses. Baseline serology detected seropositivity in only 5 or 6 AZD1222 recipients.

V was pared by 2 bases and J by 4 bases, with 8 bases of the junction left unmatched. The CDR3 extends over 16 amino acids. Germline V gene data show CDR1 as MGHRA and CDR2 as YSYEKL. About this clone itself: The antigen remains unidentified.

The specimen comprised peripheral blood, sampled 28 days after the second dose of the MenACWY control vaccine. This chain links TRBV4-1 with TRBJ2-3; 8 bases match TRBD2. This receptor was obtained from an adult who received the MenACWY meningococcal vaccine as a control. CDR3 DNA: TGCGCCAGCAGCCAATACGGCGCGGGAGGCGCAGATACGCAGTATTTT. Its translation is CASSQYGAGGADTQYF.